The rows below give T cell receptor beta chains drawn from one sample of a study of cytotoxic CD8 clonotypes in ibrutinib-treated CLL. Assay: immunoSEQ multiplex PCR; the TCRdb copy retains only in-frame clones and omits some. The sample lists about 250,000 clones, about three quarters occurring once. Specimen: PBMCs, collected after 24 months of ibrutinib treatment. These TCRs come from a human donor with chronic lymphocytic leukemia. The CDR3 runs from the conserved cysteine through the conserved F or W. A D gene is named only where the DNA matches it firmly. Some rows mark clone size as missing; the rest say once, few, many or name a class of expanded clone.

>NA|NA|TRBV9|TRBJ1-2
CASSVGWQGTYGYTF
TGTGCCAGCAGCGTTGGTTGGCAGGGGACATATGGCTACACCTTC
>NA|NA|TRBV7-6|TRBJ1-5
CASSQRASIQPQHF
TGTGCCAGCAGCCAGCGGGCATCAATCCAGCCCCAGCATTTT
>NA|few|TRBV9|TRBJ2-1
CASSVEGDLGQFF
TGTGCCAGCAGCGTCGAGGGGGATTTAGGGCAGTTCTTC
>NA|NA|TRBV5-1|TRBJ1-2
CASSLVPSNYGYTF
TGCGCCAGCAGCTTGGTCCCTTCTAACTATGGCTACACCTTC
>TRBD1|NA|TRBV6-1|TRBJ1-5
CASSDGTTGESQPQHF
TGTGCCAGCAGTGACGGAACCACAGGGGAAAGCCAGCCCCAGCATTTT
>NA|NA|TRBV2|TRBJ2-5
CASSVPEQETQYF
TGTGCCAGCAGTGTTCCTGAACAAGAGACCCAGTACTTC
>NA|NA|TRBV27|TRBJ2-2
CASSSGRENTGELFF
TGTGCCAGCAGCTCGGGTAGGGAGAACACCGGGGAGCTGTTTTTT
>NA|NA|TRBV9|TRBJ2-3
CASSVLSGDTQYF
TGTGCCAGCAGCGTATTAAGTGGAGATACGCAGTATTTT
>NA|NA|TRBV11-2|TRBJ1-5
CASSSEGGPSQPQHF
TGTGCCAGCAGCTCCGAAGGGGGTCCAAGTCAGCCCCAGCATTTT
>NA|NA|TRBV28|TRBJ2-5
CASSSRGGTNQETQYF
TGTGCCAGCAGTTCCAGGGGAGGCACTAACCAAGAGACCCAGTACTTC
>TRBD1|NA|TRBV28|TRBJ2-3
CASSTRSGQDQTYTDTQYF
TGTGCCAGCAGTACCCGCTCGGGACAGGACCAGACTTACACAGATACGCAGTATTTT
>TRBD2|NA|TRBV5-1|TRBJ2-3
CASSWTSGTSTDTQYF
TGCGCCAGCAGCTGGACTAGCGGGACTAGCACAGATACGCAGTATTTT
>NA|NA|TRBV4-1|TRBJ1-1
CASSQDGTEAFF
TGCGCCAGCAGCCAAGACGGAACTGAAGCTTTCTTT
>NA|once|TRBV7-6|TRBJ2-5
CASSRWQGLQETQYF
TGTGCCAGCAGCCGATGGCAGGGCCTACAAGAGACCCAGTACTTC
>NA|few|TRBV2|TRBJ2-7
CAYVYEQYF
TGTGCCTACGTGTACGAGCAGTACTTC
>TRBD1|NA|TRBV9|TRBJ2-7
CASSVSDRAYEQYF
TGTGCCAGCAGCGTTTCGGACAGGGCCTACGAGCAGTACTTC
>NA|NA|TRBV6-1|TRBJ2-1
CASRISGGATEFF
TGTGCCAGCAGGATTTCCGGGGGTGCCACAGAGTTCTTC
>NA|NA|TRBV7-9|TRBJ2-2
CASLRTGELFF
TGTGCCAGTTTGAGGACCGGGGAGCTGTTTTTT
>NA|NA|TRBV15|TRBJ2-1
CATTPSRAAYNEQFF
TGTGCCACCACTCCTTCCCGGGCGGCATACAATGAGCAGTTCTTC
>NA|NA|TRBV7-8|TRBJ2-4
CASSLGLAKNIQYF
TGTGCCAGCAGCTTAGGGCTAGCCAAAAACATTCAGTACTTC
>NA|NA|TRBV27|TRBJ2-1
CARIIDRPLADSYNEQFF
TGTGCCAGAATCATAGACAGGCCGCTAGCGGACTCCTACAATGAGCAGTTCTTC
>TRBD2|NA|TRBV14|TRBJ2-7
CASSQGTSGYDSYEQYF
TGTGCCAGCAGCCAAGGGACTAGCGGCTACGACTCCTACGAGCAGTACTTC
>TRBD1|NA|TRBV5-1|TRBJ2-7
CASSGTGARGAYEQYF
TGCGCCAGCAGCGGAACAGGGGCCAGAGGGGCCTACGAGCAGTACTTC
>NA|once|TRBV7-9|TRBJ2-2
CASSLAGIIGGELFF
TGTGCCAGCAGCTTAGCGGGCATCATCGGCGGGGAGCTGTTTTTT
>NA|NA|TRBV2|TRBJ1-4
CASKDPGEKLFF
TGTGCCAGCAAAGACCCGGGGGAAAAACTGTTTTTT
>TRBD2|NA|TRBV4-2|TRBJ2-5
CASRGLDITETQYF
TGTGCGAGCCGGGGACTAGATATTACTGAGACCCAGTACTTC
>NA|NA|TRBV27|TRBJ1-2
CASSPRALRVYGYTF
TGTGCCAGCAGTCCCCGGGCGCTTCGGGTCTATGGCTACACCTTC
>NA|NA|TRBV27|TRBJ2-3
CASSLSAGTAVDTQYF
TGTGCCAGCAGTTTATCGGCGGGGACAGCCGTAGATACGCAGTATTTT
>NA|few|TRBV28|TRBJ1-1
CASSLRQAPEAFF
TGTGCCAGCAGTTTGCGACAGGCTCCTGAAGCTTTCTTT
>NA|NA|TRBV27|TRBJ2-6
CASSLLRTGANVLTF
TGTGCCAGCAGTTTATTACGGACTGGGGCCAACGTCCTGACTTTC
>TRBD2|NA|TRBV4-3|TRBJ2-1
CASSQGTSDEQFF
TGCGCCAGCAGCCAAGGGACTAGCGATGAGCAGTTCTTC
>NA|NA|TRBV4-3|TRBJ2-7
CASSQTGAGNEQYF
TGCGCCAGCAGCCAAACCGGGGCTGGAAACGAGCAGTACTTC
>NA|NA|TRBV9|TRBJ2-2
CASSVVLGSGELFF
TGTGCCAGCAGCGTAGTTCTGGGATCCGGGGAGCTGTTTTTT
>TRBD2|NA|TRBV27|TRBJ2-5
CASSPTSGIQETQYF
TGTGCCAGCAGTCCGACTAGCGGGATCCAAGAGACCCAGTACTTC
>NA|few|TRBV2|TRBJ2-7
CASSATYQSSYEQYF
TGTGCCAGCAGTGCAACTTACCAGAGCTCCTACGAGCAGTACTTC
>NA|NA|TRBV29-1|TRBJ2-7
CSAGYELYEQYF
TGCAGCGCCGGTTATGAGCTCTACGAGCAGTACTTC
>NA|NA|TRBV6-5|TRBJ2-3
CASSYSGTKGDTQYF
TGTGCCAGCAGTTACTCTGGGACCAAGGGAGATACGCAGTATTTT
>NA|NA|TRBV25-1|TRBJ2-7
CASLGGFSYEQYF
TGTGCCAGCCTCGGTGGGTTCTCCTACGAGCAGTACTTC
>NA|NA|TRBV19|TRBJ1-2
CASTAMPGDYGYTF
TGTGCCAGTACCGCTATGCCGGGGGACTATGGCTACACCTTC
>NA|once|TRBV6-5|TRBJ2-2
CASSGKGAPTTWLFF
TGTGCCAGCAGTGGTAAAGGAGCACCTACGACGTGGCTGTTTTTT
>NA|NA|TRBV4-2|TRBJ1-2
CASSQEWSPAYGYTF
TGTGCCAGCAGCCAAGAATGGTCGCCAGCCTATGGCTACACCTTC
>NA|NA|TRBV7-9|TRBJ2-3
CASSKRSGPTDTQYF
TGTGCCAGCAGCAAAAGGTCCGGTCCCACAGATACGCAGTATTTT
>TRBD1|NA|TRBV5-1|TRBJ2-7
CASRQGTVSYEQYF
TGCGCCAGCCGACAGGGGACCGTCTCCTACGAGCAGTACTTC
>NA|few|TRBV28|TRBJ1-5
CASIAGNQPQHF
TGTGCCAGCATTGCGGGGAATCAGCCCCAGCATTTT
>NA|NA|TRBV11-2|TRBJ1-1
CASSLGGRGTEAFF
TGTGCCAGCAGCTTAGGGGGGAGAGGTACTGAAGCTTTCTTT
>NA|few|TRBV5-6|TRBJ1-3
CASSPRQLLGNTIYF
TGTGCCAGCAGCCCCCGACAGCTCTTGGGAAACACCATATATTTT
>NA|few|TRBV6-4|TRBJ2-5
CASSDRAGSLETQYF
TGTGCCAGCAGTGACAGGGCAGGATCCTTAGAGACCCAGTACTTC
>NA|few|TRBV5-6|TRBJ1-1
CASSLSWNTEAFF
TGTGCCAGCAGCTTGAGCTGGAACACTGAAGCTTTCTTT
>NA|NA|TRBV27|TRBJ2-7
CASSLSGLAFNEQYF
TGTGCCAGCAGTTTATCCGGCCTAGCTTTCAACGAGCAGTACTTC
>TRBD2|NA|TRBV9|TRBJ2-7
CASSAQAGGPIEQYF
TGTGCCAGCAGCGCCCAAGCGGGAGGGCCTATCGAGCAGTACTTC
>NA|NA|TRBV7-9|TRBJ1-2
CASSLVLGGYTF
TGTGCCAGCAGCTTAGTTCTAGGTGGCTACACCTTC
>TRBD1|NA|TRBV4-3|TRBJ2-4
CASSEQGQGFENIQYF
TGCGCCAGCAGCGAGCAAGGACAGGGGTTTGAAAACATTCAGTACTTC
>NA|NA|TRBV7-3|TRBJ1-5
CASSSGAQHF
TGTGCCAGCTCCTCGGGAGCCCAGCATTTT
>TRBD1|NA|TRBV11-2|TRBJ2-7
CASSEQGSGYEQYF
TGTGCCAGCAGCGAACAGGGGTCAGGCTACGAGCAGTACTTC
>NA|few|TRBV9|TRBJ1-3
CASSVEPGAGNTIYF
TGTGCCAGCAGCGTAGAGCCCGGGGCTGGAAACACCATATATTTT
>TRBD1|once|TRBV10-3|TRBJ1-2
CAISEQSGGFYGYTF
TGTGCCATCAGTGAACAATCAGGGGGCTTCTATGGCTACACCTTC
>TRBD1|NA|TRBV7-8|TRBJ2-1
CASISGTGSYNEQFF
TGTGCCAGCATCTCCGGGACAGGGTCGTACAATGAGCAGTTCTTC
>NA|few|TRBV5-1|TRBJ2-7
CASSPRQERYEQYF
TGCGCCAGCAGTCCGAGACAGGAGCGCTACGAGCAGTACTTC
>NA|NA|TRBV7-9|TRBJ1-2
CASSEGQPGGYTF
TGTGCCAGCAGCGAGGGACAACCCGGCGGCTACACCTTC